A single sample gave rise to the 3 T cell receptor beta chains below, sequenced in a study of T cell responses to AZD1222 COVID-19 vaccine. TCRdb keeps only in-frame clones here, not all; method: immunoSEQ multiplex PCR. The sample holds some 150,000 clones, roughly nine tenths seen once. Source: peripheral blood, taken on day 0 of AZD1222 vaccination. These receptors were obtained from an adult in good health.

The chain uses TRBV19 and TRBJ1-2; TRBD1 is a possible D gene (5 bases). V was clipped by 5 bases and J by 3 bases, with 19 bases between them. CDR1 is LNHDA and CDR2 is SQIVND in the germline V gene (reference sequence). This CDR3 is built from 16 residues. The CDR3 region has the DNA TGTGCCAGTAGTTTCCGTAGGGAGGGCAGGGACTATGGCTACACCTTC. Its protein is CASSFRREGRDYGYTF.

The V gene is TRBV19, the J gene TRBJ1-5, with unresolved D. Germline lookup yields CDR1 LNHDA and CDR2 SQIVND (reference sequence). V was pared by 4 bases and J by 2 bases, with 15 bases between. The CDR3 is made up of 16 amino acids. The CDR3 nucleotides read TGTGCCAGTAGTACCCCAGGACCGCTCGGCAATCAGCCCCAGCATTTT. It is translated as CASSTPGPLGNQPQHF.

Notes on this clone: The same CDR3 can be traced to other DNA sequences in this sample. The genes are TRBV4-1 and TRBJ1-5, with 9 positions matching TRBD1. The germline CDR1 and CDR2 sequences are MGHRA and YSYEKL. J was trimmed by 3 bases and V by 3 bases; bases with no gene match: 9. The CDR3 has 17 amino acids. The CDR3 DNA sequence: TGCGCCAGCAGCCATTTACAGGGGGCAGGTCCCAATCAGCCCCAGCATTTT. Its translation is CASSHLQGAGPNQPQHF.